This TCR beta chain was retrieved from a study of Ad26.COV2.S vaccination and SARS-CoV-2 variants. Whole-study context: Donor was assigned to the Ad26.COV2.S arm of trial COV1001.

Stated treatment: some 19 received Ad26.COV2.S at low or high dose, single or two shots; several received placebo; per-sample allocation not given. The samples were gathered on day 63 after the first injection of vaccine or placebo. Points on this clone: No antigen is known for it.

Study-level findings and limits: Ad26.COV2.S recipients had broader spike-specific TCRs (P = 0.0014). The TCR breadth and depth analyses may have produced an underestimate of total T cell responses.

Only in-frame clones appear in the TCRdb table, and some are missing; sequencing was by immunoSEQ multiplex PCR. The table shows fewer than 900,000 clones, with 70% to 90% occurring only once. Germline trimming cut 5 bases from V and 1 base from J; bases unmatched to any gene: 10. The CDR3 spans 17 residues. In germline, CDR1 is KGHSH, CDR2 LQKENI. This TCR was sampled from a person between 18 and 59 years old who received the Ad26.COV2.S COVID-19 vaccine or a placebo. Sequencing was performed on peripheral blood, taken in a trial of Ad26.COV2.S vaccine versus placebo. The chain carries TRBV18 and TRBJ1-5; 8 bases are shared with TRBD1. The CDR3 loop is CASSKTGAAESNQPQHF. The CDR3 nucleotides are TGTGCCAGCTCAAAGACAGGGGCGGCGGAAAGCAATCAGCCCCAGCATTTT.